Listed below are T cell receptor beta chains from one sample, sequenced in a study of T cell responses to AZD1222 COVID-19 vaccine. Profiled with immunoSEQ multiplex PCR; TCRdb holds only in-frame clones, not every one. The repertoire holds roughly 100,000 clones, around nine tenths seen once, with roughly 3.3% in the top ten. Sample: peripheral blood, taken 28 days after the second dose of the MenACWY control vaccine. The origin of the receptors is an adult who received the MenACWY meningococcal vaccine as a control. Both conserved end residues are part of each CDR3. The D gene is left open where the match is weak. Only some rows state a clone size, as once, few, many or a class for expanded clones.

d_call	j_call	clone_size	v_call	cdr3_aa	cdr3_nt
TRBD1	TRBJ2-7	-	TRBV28	CASSWTGSAYEQYF	TGTGCCAGCAGCTGGACAGGGTCGGCCTACGAGCAGTACTTC
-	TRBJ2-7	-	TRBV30	CALTRGTYEQYF	TGTGCCCTAACGAGGGGAACCTACGAGCAGTACTTC
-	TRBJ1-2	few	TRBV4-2	CASSLQEGSGNYGYTF	TGTGCCAGCAGCCTCCAAGAAGGTAGTGGGAACTATGGCTACACCTTC
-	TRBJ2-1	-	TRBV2	CASGLQRSSYNEQFF	TGTGCCAGCGGTCTACAGCGGAGCTCCTACAATGAGCAGTTCTTC
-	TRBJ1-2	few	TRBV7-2	CASSLTSNYGYTF	TGTGCCAGCAGCTTAACATCTAACTATGGCTACACCTTC
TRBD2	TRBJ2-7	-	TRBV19	CASSIGTSGYYEQYF	TGTGCCAGTAGTATCGGGACTAGCGGGTACTACGAGCAGTACTTC
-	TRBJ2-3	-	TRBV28	CASSLGGTGTDTQYF	TGTGCCAGCAGTTTAGGCGGTACGGGCACAGATACGCAGTATTTT
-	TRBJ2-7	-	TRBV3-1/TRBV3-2	CASSQDTHLPLEKKGEQYF	TGTGCCAGCAGCCAAGATACCCACCTTCCCTTGGAAAAGAAGGGAGAGCAGTACTTC
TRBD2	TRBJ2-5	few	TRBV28	CASTSGGAKTQYF	TGTGCCAGCACCTCGGGGGGGGCGAAGACCCAGTACTTC
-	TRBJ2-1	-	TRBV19	CASSIGGGSYNEQFF	TGTGCCAGTAGTATAGGAGGAGGGAGCTACAATGAGCAGTTCTTC
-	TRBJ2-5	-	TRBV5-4	CASSTEGGRGETQYF	TGTGCCAGCTCGACCGAGGGGGGAAGGGGAGAGACCCAGTACTTC
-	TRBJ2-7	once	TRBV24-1	CATSERDRAPYEQYF	TGTGCCACCAGTGAAAGGGACCGGGCCCCCTACGAGCAGTACTTC
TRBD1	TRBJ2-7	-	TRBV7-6	CASSLAVGQNYEQYF	TGTGCCAGCAGCTTAGCCGTGGGACAGAACTACGAGCAGTACTTC
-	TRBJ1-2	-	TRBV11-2	CASSRTSTWGEGYTF	TGTGCCAGCAGCAGAACCAGCACATGGGGGGAGGGCTACACCTTC
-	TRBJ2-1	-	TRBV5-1	CASSLGRRLNNEQFF	TGCGCCAGCAGCCTCGGTCGAAGGCTAAACAATGAGCAGTTCTTC
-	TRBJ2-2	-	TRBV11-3	CASSTRTAGTGELFF	TGTGCCAGCAGCACCCGGACCGCGGGGACCGGGGAGCTGTTTTTT